This entry lists 27 T cell receptor beta chains sequenced from one sample in a study of T cells in Graves' hyperthyroidism and ophthalmopathy. TCR beta CDR3 sequences were amplified from RNA transcripts. The study used the HTBI primer set for a first-round RT-PCR of the TCR CDR3. TCRdb ran MiXCR on the multiplex PCR reads and lists one entry per CDR3 protein. The sample shows fewer than 400,000 distinct CDR3 sequences, approximately 14% of them seen only once. The sample comprised blood. These receptors originate from a woman aged 18 to 35 with Graves' hyperthyroidism that later progressed to Graves' ophthalmopathy.

The genes are TRBV28 and TRBJ2-3; 14 nucleotides line up with TRBD2. Germline CDR1 reads MDHEN; CDR2 reads SYDVKM. The ends lost 5 bases at V and 1 base at J; junction bases unmatched: 8. The CDR3 is made up of 18 amino acids. The chain's CDR3 is CASSEGTSGSWGTDTQYF. CDR3 DNA: TGTGCCAGCAGTGAAGGGACTAGCGGGAGTTGGGGCACAGATACGCAGTATTTT. Filled out from reference TRBV28 and TRBJ2-3, the complete variable domain reads DVKVTQSSRYLVKRTGEKVFLECVQDMDHENMFWYRQDPGLGLRLIYFSYDVKMKEKGDIPEGYSVSREKKERFSLILESASTNQTSMYLCASSEGTSGSWGTDTQYFGPGTRLTVL.

V usage is TRBV11-2 and J usage is TRBJ1-2, with a possible D match to TRBD1 (6 bases). V was clipped by 2 bases and J by 4 bases, with 11 bases between them. The CDR3 is 14 residues long. Germline-derived CDR1 and CDR2 are SGHAT and FQNNGV. This CDR3 reads CASSLRGDSYGYTF. In DNA, the CDR3 is TGTGCCAGCAGCTTAAGGGGGGACTCCTATGGCTACACCTTC. Full variable domain (remainder filled in from reference TRBV11-2 and TRBJ1-2): EAGVAQSPRYKIIEKRQSVAFWCNPISGHATLYWYQQILGQGPKLLIQFQNNGVVDDSQLPKDRFSAERLKGVDSTLKIQPAKLEDSAVYLCASSLRGDSYGYTFGSGTRLTVV.

To note about this clonotype: A read error may be the cause here, since a much bigger clone is one base away. This sequence joins TRBV7-2 and TRBJ2-3, with D hard to call. This CDR3 region has 13 residues. Per germline, CDR1 SGHTA and CDR2 FQGNSA. V was cut by 5 bases and J by 6 bases, with 12 bases left in between. CDR3 region: CASSPGESDTQYF. The DNA of the CDR3 is TGTGCCAGCAGCCCTGGCGAAAGCGATACGCAGTATTTT.

There are many counts of this clonotype. This chain connects TRBV20-1 to TRBJ2-5; 14 bases match TRBD2. Trimming at V came to 1 base and at J to 5 bases, leaving 0 bases not matched to a gene. CDR3 length: 14 residues. Germline CDR1 and CDR2: DFQATT and SNEGSKA (reference sequence). The CDR3 coding sequence is TGCAGTGCTAGAGGGACTAGCGGGAGGGAGACCCAGTACTTC. Amino acids: CSARGTSGRETQYF.

This clonotype was observed many times. V gene TRBV12-3 or TRBV12-4 combines with J gene TRBJ2-5, with TRBD1 identical over 10 bases. CDR3 size: 14 residues. Trimming took 5 bases from V and 3 from J; bases not matched to a gene: 3. CDR3 DNA sequence: TGTGCCAGCAGTCCGGGACAGGGGAAAGAGACCCAGTACTTC. Protein product: CASSPGQGKETQYF.

The gene calls are TRBV27 and TRBJ2-3; D may be TRBD1 (6 bases). Trimming left V 6 bases short and J 6 bases short, with 13 bases between. The CDR3 is 13 residues long. Germline CDR1 and CDR2: MNHEY and SMNVEV (reference sequence). The CDR3 coding sequence is TGTGCCAGCAGCGACCTAAGGGGGGATACGCAGTATTTT. Residues: CASSDLRGDTQYF.

This clonotype was detected many times. This sequence joins TRBV20-1 and TRBJ2-3; D not certain. CDR1 is DFQATT, CDR2 SNEGSKA, per germline (reference sequence). This CDR3 is built from 13 residues. The V end was cut by 3 bases, the J end by 1 base, with 8 bases between. In DNA, the CDR3 is TGCAGTGCTAGCAACAGAGGCACAGATACGCAGTATTTT. This codes for CSASNRGTDTQYF.

A remark on this clonotype: A much bigger clone sits one base away, suggesting this may be a read error. This rearrangement joins TRBV24-1 to TRBJ2-5; D is perhaps TRBD2 (6 bases). The CDR3 spans 16 residues. The germline V gene encodes CDR1 KGHDR and CDR2 SFDVKD. The CDR3 sequence: CATNDSLEGRVETQYF. In nucleotides, the CDR3 is TGTGCCACCAATGATTCTCTGGAGGGCAGGGTGGAGACCCAGTACTTC.

This clonotype was detected many times. The chain combines TRBV30 with TRBJ1-2; possible D gene TRBD1, 6 bases. The germline gives CDR1 GTSNPN, CDR2 SVGIG (reference sequence). V lost 2 bases and J lost 4, with 11 bases in between. The CDR3 contains 13 residues. In nucleotides, the CDR3 is TGTGCCTGGAGTACAGGGCCCCCCTATGGCTACACCTTC. It specifies CAWSTGPPYGYTF.

This clonotype was seen a few times. The V and J genes are TRBV5-1 and TRBJ2-6; 13 bases are shared with TRBD2. Trimming removed 2 bases from V and 0 bases from J; junction bases left unmatched: 2. Per the germline V gene, CDR1 is SGHRS and CDR2 is YFSETQ. This CDR3 comprises 18 residues. In nucleotides, the CDR3 is TGCGCCAGCAGCTTTACTAGCGGGAGGGCCTCTGGGGCCAACGTCCTGACTTTC. Translation: CASSFTSGRASGANVLTF.

There are many counts of this clonotype. The chain combines TRBV11-2 with TRBJ2-2; possibly TRBD2 for D (6 bases). Germline V lookup: CDR1 SGHAT, CDR2 FQNNGV. This CDR3 region has 15 residues. Trimming took 7 bases from V and 2 from J, leaving 14 bases between them. In DNA, the CDR3 is TGTGCCAGCACCAGTCGGGAGAAAAACACCGGGGAGCTGTTTTTT. It codes for CASTSREKNTGELFF. Full variable domain (remainder filled in from reference TRBV11-2 and TRBJ2-2): EAGVAQSPRYKIIEKRQSVAFWCNPISGHATLYWYQQILGQGPKLLIQFQNNGVVDDSQLPKDRFSAERLKGVDSTLKIQPAKLEDSAVYLCASTSREKNTGELFFGEGSRLTVL.

This clonotype was seen a handful of times. This chain connects TRBV28 to TRBJ2-5; D is unclear. Deletions cut 1 base from V and 8 bases from J, with 11 bases between. Germline V lookup: CDR1 MDHEN, CDR2 SYDVKM. The CDR3 is 13 residues long. CDR3 DNA sequence: TGTGCCAGCAGTTTATCTCCCCAGTCAACCCAGTACTTC. This encodes CASSLSPQSTQYF.

In its sample, this clonotype was seen many times. The rearrangement uses TRBV10-3 and TRBJ2-3, with 8 bases that match TRBD2. The ends lost 7 bases at V and 6 bases at J; junction bases unmatched: 9. The CDR3 totals 14 residues. The V gene's germline CDR1 is ENHRY and CDR2 SYGVKD. This CDR3 reads CAITSGRGADTQYF. CDR3 nucleotide sequence: TGTGCCATCACCAGCGGGAGAGGGGCGGATACGCAGTATTTT.

The gene calls are TRBV4-2 and TRBJ2-3, with unresolved D. Germline V gives CDR1 LGHNA, CDR2 YNFKEQ. This CDR3 comprises 12 residues. Trimming removed 0 bases at V and 14 bases at J, with 12 bases between. The CDR3: CASSQEPNRWYF. DNA of the CDR3: TGTGCCAGCAGCCAAGAGCCCAACCGGTGGTATTTT.

The rearrangement links TRBV4-2 to TRBJ2-5; 9 nucleotides agree with TRBD2. The length of the CDR3 is 22 residues. Germline CDR1 reads LGHNA; CDR2 reads YNFKEQ. The ends lost 0 bases at V and 1 base at J; junction bases unmatched: 21. The CDR3 sequence: CASSQEIGTLLAGPSIQETQYF. The CDR3 DNA is TGTGCCAGCAGCCAAGAAATAGGGACGTTACTAGCGGGCCCCTCCATCCAAGAGACCCAGTACTTC.

This clonotype appeared many times. The J gene is TRBJ2-3, the V gene TRBV7-2; D is possibly TRBD1 or TRBD2 (5 bases each). The CDR3 is 16 amino acids. Per the germline V gene, CDR1 is SGHTA and CDR2 is FQGNSA. V lost 3 bases and J lost 0, with 13 bases in between. The CDR3 reads CASSFSGTSSTDTQYF. In nucleotides, the CDR3 is TGTGCCAGCAGCTTCTCGGGGACCAGTAGCACAGATACGCAGTATTTT.

The chain combines TRBV18 with TRBJ2-5; no reliable D call. Trimming took 6 bases from V and 0 from J, leaving 11 bases between them. Per germline, CDR1 KGHSH and CDR2 LQKENI. The CDR3 loop spans 14 amino acids. The CDR3 sequence is CASSAREYQETQYF. CDR3 in DNA: TGTGCCAGCTCGGCAAGAGAGTACCAAGAGACCCAGTACTTC. Full variable domain (rest looked up from reference TRBV18 and TRBJ2-5): NAGVMQNPRHLVRRRGQEARLRCSPMKGHSHVYWYRQLPEEGLKFMVYLQKENIIDESGMPKERFSAEFPKEGPSILRIQQVVRGDSAAYFCASSAREYQETQYFGPGTRLLVL.

This clonotype occurred many times. V and J are TRBV3-1 and TRBJ2-7, with a possible D match to TRBD2 (6 bases). Trimming took 4 bases from V and 6 from J, leaving 19 bases between them. The CDR3 consists of 15 residues. Germline V lookup: CDR1 LGHDT, CDR2 YNNKEL (reference sequence). As DNA, the CDR3 is TGTGCCAGCAGCCTCAGCGGGCCCGCGTTTAGCGAGCAGTACTTC. This gives the protein CASSLSGPAFSEQYF.

This clonotype has a count of ten or more. This chain uses TRBV24-1 with TRBJ1-1; 11 bases fit TRBD1. The CDR3 length is 15 residues. V was pared by 3 bases and J by 4 bases, with 3 bases of the junction left unmatched. Germline CDR1 reads KGHDR; CDR2 reads SFDVKD. The CDR3 sequence is CATSDTGTGGTEAFF. The CDR3 DNA follows: TGTGCCACCAGTGATACCGGGACAGGGGGCACTGAAGCTTTCTTT.

This clonotype was recorded many times. The rearrangement joins TRBV12-3 or TRBV12-4 to TRBJ2-7; 12 bases map to TRBD2. The CDR3 totals 14 residues. After removal of 3 bases from V and 5 bases from J, the junction contained 2 bases not matched to a gene. CDR3 in DNA: TGTGCCAGCAGTTTTCTAGCGGGAGGGCACGAGCAGTACTTC. Its protein product is CASSFLAGGHEQYF.

This clonotype was recorded a few times. The chain has TRBV4-3 and TRBJ2-6, with 7 bases aligning to TRBD1. CDR3 length: 17 amino acids. With 0 bases clipped from V and 1 base from J, the junction kept 3 bases outside the gene matches. CDR1 and CDR2 from the germline V gene are LGHNA and YSLEER. The chain's CDR3 is CASSQEGTASGANVLTF. CDR3 bases: TGCGCCAGCAGCCAAGAGGGGACAGCTTCTGGGGCCAACGTCCTGACTTTC.

This clonotype was observed many times. The genes are TRBV12-3 or TRBV12-4 and TRBJ2-1, with 10 bases identical to TRBD2. Unmatched junction bases numbered 11, after V lost 8 bases and J lost 7 bases. CDR3 length: 15 amino acids. The CDR3 sequence: CASAPSGSRMNEQFF. The DNA for the CDR3 is TGTGCCAGCGCGCCTAGCGGGAGTCGGATGAATGAGCAGTTCTTC.

This clonotype was counted ten times or more. The chain is built from TRBV12-3 or TRBV12-4 and TRBJ2-1, with 12 bases identical to TRBD2. This CDR3 contains 16 residues. V was pared by 2 bases and J by 8 bases, with 7 bases of the junction left unmatched. CDR3 in DNA: TGTGCCAGCAGTTTACTAGCGGGAGGGTATAAGGATGAGCAGTTCTTC. Residues: CASSLLAGGYKDEQFF.

The gene calls are TRBV5-5 and TRBJ2-4, with D tentatively TRBD1 (8 bases). Trimming took 4 bases from V and 8 from J, leaving 16 bases between them. This CDR3 has 14 amino acids. Germline CDR1 reads SGHKS; CDR2 reads YYEKEE (reference sequence). The chain's CDR3 is CASSPQGAGDIQYF. The CDR3 DNA sequence: TGTGCCAGCAGCCCCCAGGGGGCGGGAGACATTCAGTACTTC.

In this sample, this clonotype turned up many times. The rearrangement uses TRBV11-2 and TRBJ2-6; D may be TRBD2 (6 bases). CDR3 length: 16 residues. Germline V gives CDR1 SGHAT, CDR2 FQNNGV. Trimming took off 5 bases at V and 0 bases at J, with 11 bases between the two ends. CDR3 coding DNA: TGTGCCAGCAGCCTTGGGGGGTTCTCTGGGGCCAACGTCCTGACTTTC. It yields the protein CASSLGGFSGANVLTF.

The table lists this clonotype with a count of one. The chain has TRBV7-2 and TRBJ1-3; no clear D. The V gene's germline CDR1 is SGHTA and CDR2 FQGNSA. The CDR3 is 14 amino acids. V dropped 3 bases and J dropped 2 bases, with 8 bases sitting between them. CDR3 residues: CASSLPSPGNTIYF. The CDR3 nucleotides are TGTGCCAGCAGCTTGCCATCCCCTGGAAACACCATATATTTT.

This clonotype has just one count. Relative to the germline gene, one junction end is altered; a read error may explain this. The genes are TRBV6-5 and TRBJ2-1; 9 positions match TRBD2. The CDR3 has 16 amino acids. Germline CDR1 MNHEY, CDR2 SVGAGI. This CDR3 reads CASGYSAGGGYNEQFF. The CDR3 DNA is TGTGCCAGCGGTTACTCTGCGGGAGGGGGGTACAATGAGCAGTTCTTC.